This T cell receptor (beta chain) came from a study of T-cell memory formation after mild COVID-19. About the research overall: Each donor largely had its own TCR clusters.

TCRdb passed the 5' RACE reads through MiXCR, listing each CDR3 protein once. This repertoire shows approximately 98,000 distinct CDR3 sequences, roughly a sixth found once; its top ten account for 5% to 7%. This clonotype was detected only a few times. Its antigen is currently unknown. Broader study findings: A balance of CD4 and CD8 characterized clones contracting day 15 to 85, whereas later expanders leaned CD4+. Still unconfirmed is whether the second-wave clones peaking on day 37 recognized SARS-CoV-2. That cross-reactive memory joined was suggested by some responding clones appearing in pre-infection memory.

Germline V CDR1 and CDR2: LGHNT, FRNRAP. This CDR3 spans 14 amino acids. V was pared by 1 base and J by 2 bases, with 7 bases between. The source is a man younger than 30 who had mild COVID-19 (a few samples of this study predate the infection). Cell type and time point are not known. The chain has TRBV12-5 and TRBJ2-3; D not certain. Sample: PBMCs or a T cell subset sorted from them (not recorded which). CDR3 protein: CASGLAGNTDTQYF. CDR3 nucleotides: TGTGCTAGTGGTTTGGCCGGAAACACAGATACGCAGTATTTT.